This TCR beta chain was retrieved from a study of blood T cells in healthy people across ages. Combining a sample-barcoded 5' primer with a J-beta primer mix, a second PCR ran for roughly 7 to 12 cycles. Each single sample gave us at least 3 million CDR3-containing paired-end reads. Each CDR3 protein gets one entry after TCRdb re-called the 5' RACE reads with MiXCR. This table has around 1.7 million distinct CDR3 sequences, 28% appearing once. The sample providers were healthy Caucasian people from Russia, aged about 6 to 90. On this clonotype itself: Antigen specificity is unknown.

The study's findings and limits: In older individuals, TCR beta diversity per million T cells was lower, falling roughly linearly with age.

V was cut by 4 bases and J by 0 bases, with 16 bases left in between. Germline loops: CDR1 SNHLY, CDR2 FYNNEI. The CDR3 runs to 17 residues. This TCR came from a woman aged 25-40 years in good health. The chain carries TRBV2 and TRBJ2-1; D is ambiguous. The sample comprised blood. The CDR3 sequence: CASSGPRLGSSYNEQFF. The CDR3 coding sequence is TGTGCCAGCAGTGGGCCTAGGTTGGGAAGCTCCTACAATGAGCAGTTCTTC.